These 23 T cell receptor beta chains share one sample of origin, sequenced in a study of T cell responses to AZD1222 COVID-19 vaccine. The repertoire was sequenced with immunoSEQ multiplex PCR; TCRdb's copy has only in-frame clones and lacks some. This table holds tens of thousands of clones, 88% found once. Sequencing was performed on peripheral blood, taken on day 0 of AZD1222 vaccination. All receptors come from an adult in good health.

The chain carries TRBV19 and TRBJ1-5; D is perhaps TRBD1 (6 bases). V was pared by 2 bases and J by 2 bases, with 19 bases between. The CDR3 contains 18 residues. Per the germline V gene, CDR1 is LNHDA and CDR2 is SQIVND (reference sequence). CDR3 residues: CASSIYGGAGYGNQPQHF. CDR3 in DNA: TGTGCCAGTAGTATATATGGGGGCGCTGGATACGGCAATCAGCCCCAGCATTTT.

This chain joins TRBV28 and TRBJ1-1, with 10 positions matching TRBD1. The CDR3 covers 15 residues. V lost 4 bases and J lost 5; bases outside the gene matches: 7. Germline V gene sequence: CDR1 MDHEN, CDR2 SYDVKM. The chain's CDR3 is CASSSPPGQGTEAFF. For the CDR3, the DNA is TGTGCCAGCAGTTCTCCTCCGGGACAGGGGACTGAAGCTTTCTTT.

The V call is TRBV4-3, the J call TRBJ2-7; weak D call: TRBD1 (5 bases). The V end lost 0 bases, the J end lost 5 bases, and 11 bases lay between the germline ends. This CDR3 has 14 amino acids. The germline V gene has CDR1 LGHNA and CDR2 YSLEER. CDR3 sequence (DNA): TGCGCCAGCAGCCAAGATTACAGGTTCGACGAGCAGTACTTC. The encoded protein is CASSQDYRFDEQYF.

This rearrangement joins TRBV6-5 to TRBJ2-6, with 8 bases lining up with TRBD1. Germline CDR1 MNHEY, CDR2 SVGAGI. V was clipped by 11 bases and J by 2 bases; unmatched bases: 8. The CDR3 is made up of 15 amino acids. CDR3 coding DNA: TGTGCCGGGAACAGGGGGGTACCTGGGGCCAACGTCCTGACTTTC. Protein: CAGNRGVPGANVLTF.

CDR3 sequence (DNA): TGTGCCAGCAGCGTATCAGGGTTGGGTGGCTACACCTTC. This codes for CASSVSGLGGYTF. This rearrangement joins TRBV9 to TRBJ1-2; a possible D gene is TRBD1 (5 bases). The CDR3 covers 13 residues. Germline V gene data show CDR1 as SGDLS and CDR2 as YYNGEE. Trimming removed 1 base from V and 7 bases from J, with 11 bases in between.

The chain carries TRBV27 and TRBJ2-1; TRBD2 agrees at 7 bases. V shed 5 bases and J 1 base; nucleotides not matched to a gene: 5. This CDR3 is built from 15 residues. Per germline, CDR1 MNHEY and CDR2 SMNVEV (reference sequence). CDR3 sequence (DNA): TGTGCCAGCAGTGCGGGGGTCCCTTCCTACAATGAGCAGTTCTTC. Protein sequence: CASSAGVPSYNEQFF.

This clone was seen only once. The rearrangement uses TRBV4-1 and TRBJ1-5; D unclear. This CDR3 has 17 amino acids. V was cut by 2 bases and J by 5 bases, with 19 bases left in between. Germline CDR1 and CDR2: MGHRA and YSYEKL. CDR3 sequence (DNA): TGCGCCAGCAGCCAAAGACTCAACCCTCACGGATATCAGCCCCAGCATTTT. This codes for CASSQRLNPHGYQPQHF.

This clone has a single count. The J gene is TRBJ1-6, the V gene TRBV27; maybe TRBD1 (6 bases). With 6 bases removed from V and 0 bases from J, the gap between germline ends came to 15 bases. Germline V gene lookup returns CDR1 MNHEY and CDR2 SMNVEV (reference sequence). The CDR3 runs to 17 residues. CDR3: CASSGTGLSSYNSPLHF. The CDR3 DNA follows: TGTGCCAGCAGCGGAACAGGGTTAAGCTCCTATAATTCACCCCTCCACTTT.

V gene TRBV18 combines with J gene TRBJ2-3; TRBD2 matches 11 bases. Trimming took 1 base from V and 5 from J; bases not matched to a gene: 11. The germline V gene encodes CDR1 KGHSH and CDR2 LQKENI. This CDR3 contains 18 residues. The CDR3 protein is CASSPQTIAGGGLDTQYF. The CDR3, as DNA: TGTGCCAGCTCACCACAGACAATAGCGGGAGGGGGCCTAGATACGCAGTATTTT. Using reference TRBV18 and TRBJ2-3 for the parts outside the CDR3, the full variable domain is NAGVMQNPRHLVRRRGQEARLRCSPMKGHSHVYWYRQLPEEGLKFMVYLQKENIIDESGMPKERFSAEFPKEGPSILRIQQVVRGDSAAYFCASSPQTIAGGGLDTQYFGPGTRLTVL.

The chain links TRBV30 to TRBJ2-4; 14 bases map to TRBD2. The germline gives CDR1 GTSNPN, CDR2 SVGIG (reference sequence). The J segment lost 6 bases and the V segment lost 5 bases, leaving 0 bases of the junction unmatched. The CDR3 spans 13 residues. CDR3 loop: CAWGLAGGNIQYF. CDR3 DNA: TGTGCCTGGGGACTAGCGGGAGGAAACATTCAGTACTTC.

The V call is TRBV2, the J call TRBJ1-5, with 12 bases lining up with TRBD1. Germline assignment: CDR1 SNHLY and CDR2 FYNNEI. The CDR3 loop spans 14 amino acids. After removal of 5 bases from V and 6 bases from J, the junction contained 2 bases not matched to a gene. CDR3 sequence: CASSPGQGAQPQHF. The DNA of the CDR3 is TGTGCCAGCAGTCCGGGACAGGGGGCTCAGCCCCAGCATTTT.

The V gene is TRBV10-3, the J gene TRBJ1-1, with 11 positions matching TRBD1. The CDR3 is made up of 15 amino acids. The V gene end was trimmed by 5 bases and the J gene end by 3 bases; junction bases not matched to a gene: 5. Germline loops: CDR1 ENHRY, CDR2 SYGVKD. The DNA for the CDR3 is TGTGCCATCAGTTGGGACAGGGGGACCGACACTGAAGCTTTCTTT. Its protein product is CAISWDRGTDTEAFF.

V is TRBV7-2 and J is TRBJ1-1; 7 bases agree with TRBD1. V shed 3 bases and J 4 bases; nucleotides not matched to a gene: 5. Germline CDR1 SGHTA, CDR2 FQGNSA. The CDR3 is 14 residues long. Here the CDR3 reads CASSFNQGGTEAFF. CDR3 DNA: TGTGCCAGCAGCTTCAACCAGGGGGGCACTGAAGCTTTCTTT.

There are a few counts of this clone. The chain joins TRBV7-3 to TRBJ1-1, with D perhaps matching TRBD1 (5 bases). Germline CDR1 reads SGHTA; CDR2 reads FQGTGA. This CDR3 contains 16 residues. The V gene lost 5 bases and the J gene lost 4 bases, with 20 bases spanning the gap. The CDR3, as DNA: TGTGCCAGCAGCCCAAATCCTGGGGCGGATGGCACTGAAGCTTTCTTT. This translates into CASSPNPGADGTEAFF.

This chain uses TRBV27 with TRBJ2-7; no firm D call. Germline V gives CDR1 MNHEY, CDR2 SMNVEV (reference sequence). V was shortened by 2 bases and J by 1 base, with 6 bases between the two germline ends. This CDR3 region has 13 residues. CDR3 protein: CASSLLPSYEQYF. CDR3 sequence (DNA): TGTGCCAGCAGTTTACTACCTTCCTACGAGCAGTACTTC.

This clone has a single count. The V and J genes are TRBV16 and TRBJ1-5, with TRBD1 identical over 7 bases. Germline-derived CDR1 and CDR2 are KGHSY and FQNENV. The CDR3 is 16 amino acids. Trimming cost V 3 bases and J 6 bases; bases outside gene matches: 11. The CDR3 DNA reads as TGTGCCAGCAGCCATTTGGAGACAGGGACTGTTCAGCCCCAGCATTTT. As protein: CASSHLETGTVQPQHF.

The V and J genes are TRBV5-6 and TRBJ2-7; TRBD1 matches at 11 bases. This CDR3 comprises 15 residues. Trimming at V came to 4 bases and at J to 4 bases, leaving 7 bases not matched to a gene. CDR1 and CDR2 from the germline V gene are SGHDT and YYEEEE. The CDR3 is CASSPPGQGGYEQYF. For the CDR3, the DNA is TGTGCCAGCAGCCCGCCGGGACAGGGGGGGTACGAGCAGTACTTC.

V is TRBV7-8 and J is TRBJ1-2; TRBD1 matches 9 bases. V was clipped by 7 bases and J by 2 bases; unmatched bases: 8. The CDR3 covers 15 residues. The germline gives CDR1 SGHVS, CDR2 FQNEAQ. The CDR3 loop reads CASTKTGTGNYGYTF. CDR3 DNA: TGTGCCAGCACCAAAACCGGGACAGGGAACTATGGCTACACCTTC.

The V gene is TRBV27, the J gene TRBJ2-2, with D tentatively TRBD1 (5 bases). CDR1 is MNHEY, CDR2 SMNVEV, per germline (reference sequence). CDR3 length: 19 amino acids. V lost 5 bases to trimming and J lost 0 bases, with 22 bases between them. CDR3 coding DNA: TGTGCCAGCAGTACGTATCCGCCCTACAGGTTTTCGAACACCGGGGAGCTGTTTTTT. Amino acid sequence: CASSTYPPYRFSNTGELFF.

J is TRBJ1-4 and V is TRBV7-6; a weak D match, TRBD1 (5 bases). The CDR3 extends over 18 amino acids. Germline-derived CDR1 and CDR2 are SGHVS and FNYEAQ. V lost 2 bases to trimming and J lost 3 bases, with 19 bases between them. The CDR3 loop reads CASSLRFKTAGSNEKLFF. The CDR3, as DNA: TGTGCCAGCAGCTTAAGGTTTAAGACAGCCGGCTCTAATGAAAAACTGTTTTTT. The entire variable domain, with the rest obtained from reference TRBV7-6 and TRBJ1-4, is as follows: GAGVSQSPRYKVTKRGQDVALRCDPISGHVSLYWYRQALGQGPEFLTYFNYEAQQDKSGLPNDRFSAERPEGSISTLTIQRTEQRDSAMYRCASSLRFKTAGSNEKLFFGSGTQLSVL.

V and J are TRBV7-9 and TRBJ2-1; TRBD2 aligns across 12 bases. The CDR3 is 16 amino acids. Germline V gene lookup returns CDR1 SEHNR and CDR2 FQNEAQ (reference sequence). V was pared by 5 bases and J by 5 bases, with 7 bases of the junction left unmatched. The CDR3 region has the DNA TGTGCCAGCAGCCCTTCTAGCGGGAGGGCTAACAATGAGCAGTTCTTC. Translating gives CASSPSSGRANNEQFF.

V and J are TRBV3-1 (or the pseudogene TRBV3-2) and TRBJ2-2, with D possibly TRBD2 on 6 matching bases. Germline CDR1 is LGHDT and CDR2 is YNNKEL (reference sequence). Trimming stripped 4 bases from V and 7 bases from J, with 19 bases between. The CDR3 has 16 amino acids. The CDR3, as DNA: TGTGCCAGCAGCCGCGTAGGGTTAGCGGCCGACGGGGAGCTGTTTTTT. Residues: CASSRVGLAADGELFF.

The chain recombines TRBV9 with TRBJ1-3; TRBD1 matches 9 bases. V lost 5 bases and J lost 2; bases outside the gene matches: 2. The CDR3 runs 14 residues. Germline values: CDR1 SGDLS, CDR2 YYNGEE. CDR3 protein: CASSRTGAGNTIYF. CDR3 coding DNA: TGTGCCAGCAGTCGGACAGGGGCTGGAAACACCATATATTTT. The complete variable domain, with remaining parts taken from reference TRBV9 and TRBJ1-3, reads DSGVTQTPKHLITATGQRVTLRCSPRSGDLSVYWYQQSLDQGLQFLIQYYNGEERAKGNILERFSAQQFPDLHSELNLSSLELGDSALYFCASSRTGAGNTIYFGEGSWLTVV.